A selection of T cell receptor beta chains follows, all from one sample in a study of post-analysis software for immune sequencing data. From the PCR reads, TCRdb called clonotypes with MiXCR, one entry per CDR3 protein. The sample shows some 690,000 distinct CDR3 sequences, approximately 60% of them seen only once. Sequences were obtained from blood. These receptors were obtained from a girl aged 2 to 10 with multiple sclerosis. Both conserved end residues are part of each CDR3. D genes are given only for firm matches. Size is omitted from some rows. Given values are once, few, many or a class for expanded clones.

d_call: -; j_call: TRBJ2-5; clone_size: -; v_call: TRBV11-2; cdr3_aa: CASSPLTPQKETQYF; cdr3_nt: TGTGCCAGCAGCCCCTTAACCCCTCAAAAGGAGACCCAGTACTTC
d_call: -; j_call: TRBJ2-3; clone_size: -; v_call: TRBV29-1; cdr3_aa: CSVGLVGADTQYF; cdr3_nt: TGCAGCGTTGGACTAGTCGGGGCCGATACGCAGTATTTT
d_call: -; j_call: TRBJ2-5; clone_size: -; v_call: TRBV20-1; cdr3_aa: CSAKVWETQETQYF; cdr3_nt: TGCAGTGCTAAGGTTTGGGAGACTCAAGAGACCCAGTACTTC
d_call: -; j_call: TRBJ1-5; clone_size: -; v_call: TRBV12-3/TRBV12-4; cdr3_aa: CASSLRDKNQPQHF; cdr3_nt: TGTGCCAGCAGTTTAAGGGACAAAAATCAGCCCCAGCATTTT
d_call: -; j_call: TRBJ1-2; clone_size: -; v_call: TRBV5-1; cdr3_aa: CASSFDGDYGYTF; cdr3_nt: TGCGCCAGCAGCTTCGACGGGGACTATGGCTACACCTTC
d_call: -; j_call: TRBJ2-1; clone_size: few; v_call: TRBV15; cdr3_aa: CATSRNRGTLIYNEQFF; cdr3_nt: TGTGCCACCAGCAGAAATAGGGGGACACTTATTTACAATGAGCAGTTCTTC
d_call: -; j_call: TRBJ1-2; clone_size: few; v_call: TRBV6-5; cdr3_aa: CASSYSTVPYGYTF; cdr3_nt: TGTGCCAGCAGTTACTCGACGGTACCCTATGGCTACACCTTC
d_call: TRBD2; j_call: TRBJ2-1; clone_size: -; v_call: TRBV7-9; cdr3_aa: CASSSSILAGGHNEQFF; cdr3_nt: TGTGCCAGCAGCTCTTCCATTCTAGCGGGAGGGCACAATGAGCAGTTCTTC
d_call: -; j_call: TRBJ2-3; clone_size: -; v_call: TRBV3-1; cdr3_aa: CASSLRGVAQYF; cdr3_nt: TGTGCCAGCAGCCTCCGTGGGGTTGCGCAGTATTTT
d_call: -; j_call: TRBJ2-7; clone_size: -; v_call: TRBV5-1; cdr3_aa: CASSLDARETYEQYF; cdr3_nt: TGCGCCAGCAGCTTGGATGCCAGGGAAACCTACGAGCAGTACTTC
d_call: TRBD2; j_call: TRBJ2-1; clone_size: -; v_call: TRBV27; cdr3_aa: CASTWGRLAGEGEQFF; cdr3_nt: TGTGCCAGCACTTGGGGGAGACTAGCGGGAGAGGGCGAGCAGTTCTTC
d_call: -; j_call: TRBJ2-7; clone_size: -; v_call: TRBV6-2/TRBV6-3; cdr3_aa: CASSYSIIAFLGTLRSYEQYF; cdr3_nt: TGTGCCAGCAGTTACTCGATAATAGCGTTTCTAGGGACCCTGCGCTCCTACGAGCAGTACTTC
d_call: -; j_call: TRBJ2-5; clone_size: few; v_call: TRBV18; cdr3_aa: CASSPNFEETQYF; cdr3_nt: TGTGCCAGCTCACCAAACTTCGAGGAGACCCAGTACTTC
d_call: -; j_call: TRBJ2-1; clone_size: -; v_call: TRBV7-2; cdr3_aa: CASSRIGGNEQFF; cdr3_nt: TGTGCCAGCAGCCGAATTGGGGGCAATGAGCAGTTCTTC
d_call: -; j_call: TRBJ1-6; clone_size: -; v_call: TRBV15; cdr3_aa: CATSRDRDGSPLHF; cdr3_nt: TGTGCCACCAGCAGAGACAGGGATGGTTCACCCCTCCACTTT
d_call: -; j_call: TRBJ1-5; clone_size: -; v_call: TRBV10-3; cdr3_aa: CAISENGPGGQPQHF; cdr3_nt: TGTGCCATCAGTGAGAACGGACCGGGGGGTCAGCCCCAGCATTTT
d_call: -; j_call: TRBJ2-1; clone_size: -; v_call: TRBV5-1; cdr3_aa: CASSSTGMAYNEQFF; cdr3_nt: TGCGCCAGCAGCTCTACAGGGATGGCCTACAATGAGCAGTTCTTC
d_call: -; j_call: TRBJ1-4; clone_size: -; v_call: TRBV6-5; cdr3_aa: CASSQTDEKLFF; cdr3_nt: TGTGCCAGCAGTCAGACAGATGAAAAACTGTTTTTT
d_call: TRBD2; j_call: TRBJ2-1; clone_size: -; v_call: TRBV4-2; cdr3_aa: CASSPPGTSGVISSYNEQFF; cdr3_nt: TGTGCCAGCAGCCCTCCCGGGACTAGCGGCGTTATTAGCTCCTACAATGAGCAGTTCTTC
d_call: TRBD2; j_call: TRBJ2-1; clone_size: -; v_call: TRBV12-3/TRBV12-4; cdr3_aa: CASSSTAGGIHNEQFF; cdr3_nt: TGTGCCAGCAGTTCTACAGCGGGAGGGATCCACAATGAGCAGTTCTTC
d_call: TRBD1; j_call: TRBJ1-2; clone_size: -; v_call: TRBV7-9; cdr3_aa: CASSSSPGQNNYGYTF; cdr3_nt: TGTGCCAGCAGCTCAAGCCCGGGACAGAATAACTATGGCTACACCTTC
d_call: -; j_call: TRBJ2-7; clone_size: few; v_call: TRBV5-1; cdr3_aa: CASSLESIPHYEQYF; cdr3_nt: TGCGCCAGCAGCCTGGAGTCCATTCCCCACTACGAGCAGTACTTC
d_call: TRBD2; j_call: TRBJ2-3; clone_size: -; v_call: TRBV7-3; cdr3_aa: CASSRIAGGTDTQYF; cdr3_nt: TGTGCCAGCAGCCGTATAGCGGGAGGCACAGATACGCAGTATTTT
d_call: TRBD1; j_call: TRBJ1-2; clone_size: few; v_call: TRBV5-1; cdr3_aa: CASSPNRGLYYGYTF; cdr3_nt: TGCGCCAGCAGCCCGAACAGGGGGCTGTACTATGGCTACACCTTC
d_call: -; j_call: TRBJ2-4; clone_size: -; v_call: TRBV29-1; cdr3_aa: CSVYGPNYLGKNIQYF; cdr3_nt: TGCAGCGTATACGGGCCGAATTACCTAGGCAAAAACATTCAGTACTTC
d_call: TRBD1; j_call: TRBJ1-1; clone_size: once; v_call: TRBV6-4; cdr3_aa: CASRETGESMNTEAFF; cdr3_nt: TGTGCCAGCAGGGAAACAGGGGAATCAATGAACACTGAAGCTTTCTTT
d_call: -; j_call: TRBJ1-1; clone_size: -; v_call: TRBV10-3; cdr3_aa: CAISESGAPGAFF; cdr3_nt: TGTGCCATCAGTGAGTCGGGAGCCCCGGGAGCTTTCTTT
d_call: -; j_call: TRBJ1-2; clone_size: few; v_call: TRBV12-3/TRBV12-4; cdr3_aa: CASSLEGPREARGYTF; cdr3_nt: TGTGCCAGCAGTTTAGAGGGTCCCAGGGAGGCGCGAGGCTACACCTTC
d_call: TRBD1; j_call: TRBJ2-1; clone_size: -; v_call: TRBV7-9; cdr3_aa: CASSTGTGLGNEQFF; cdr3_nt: TGTGCCAGCAGCACCGGGACAGGGTTGGGGAATGAGCAGTTCTTC
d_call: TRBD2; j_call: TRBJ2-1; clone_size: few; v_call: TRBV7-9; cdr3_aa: CASSSTSGGANSYNEQFF; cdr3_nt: TGTGCCAGCAGCTCGACTAGCGGGGGGGCAAACTCCTACAATGAGCAGTTCTTC
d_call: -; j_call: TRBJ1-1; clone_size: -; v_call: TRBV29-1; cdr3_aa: CSVSLRNTEAFF; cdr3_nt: TGCAGCGTCAGTCTCAGGAACACTGAAGCTTTCTTT